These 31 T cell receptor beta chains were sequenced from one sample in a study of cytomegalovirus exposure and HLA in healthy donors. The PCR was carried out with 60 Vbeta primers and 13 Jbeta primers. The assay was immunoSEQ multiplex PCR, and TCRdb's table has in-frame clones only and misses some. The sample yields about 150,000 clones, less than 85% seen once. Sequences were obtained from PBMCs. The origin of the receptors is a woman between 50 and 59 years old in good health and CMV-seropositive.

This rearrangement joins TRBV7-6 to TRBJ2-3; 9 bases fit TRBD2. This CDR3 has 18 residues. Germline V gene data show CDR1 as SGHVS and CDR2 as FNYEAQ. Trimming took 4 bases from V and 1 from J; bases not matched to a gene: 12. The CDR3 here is CASSSIMGRTSGTDTQYF. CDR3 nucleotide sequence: TGTGCCAGCAGCTCTATAATGGGGCGGACTAGCGGCACAGATACGCAGTATTTT.

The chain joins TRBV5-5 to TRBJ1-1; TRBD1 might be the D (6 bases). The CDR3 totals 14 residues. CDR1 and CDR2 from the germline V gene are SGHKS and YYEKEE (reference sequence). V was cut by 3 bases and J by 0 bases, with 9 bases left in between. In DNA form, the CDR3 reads TGTGCCAGCAGCTCGACAGGTCTGAACACTGAAGCTTTCTTT. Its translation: CASSSTGLNTEAFF. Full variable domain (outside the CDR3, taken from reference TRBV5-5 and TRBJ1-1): DAGVTQSPTHLIKTRGQQVTLRCSPISGHKSVSWYQQVLGQGPQFIFQYYEKEERGRGNFPDRFSARQFPNYSSELNVNALLLGDSALYLCASSSTGLNTEAFFGQGTRLTVV.

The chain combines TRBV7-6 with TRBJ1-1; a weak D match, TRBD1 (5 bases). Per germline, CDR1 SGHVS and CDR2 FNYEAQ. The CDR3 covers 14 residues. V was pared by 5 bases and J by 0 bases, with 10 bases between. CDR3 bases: TGTGCCAGCAGCCCCCGACAGATGAACACTGAAGCTTTCTTT. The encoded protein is CASSPRQMNTEAFF.

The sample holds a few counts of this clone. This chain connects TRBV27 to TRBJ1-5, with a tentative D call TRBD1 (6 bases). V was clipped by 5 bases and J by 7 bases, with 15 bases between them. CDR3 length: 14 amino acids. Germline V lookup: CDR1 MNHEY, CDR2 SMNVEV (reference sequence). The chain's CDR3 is CASSRGGSGQPQHF. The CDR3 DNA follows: TGTGCCAGCAGTAGGGGGGGGTCGGGACAGCCCCAGCATTTT.

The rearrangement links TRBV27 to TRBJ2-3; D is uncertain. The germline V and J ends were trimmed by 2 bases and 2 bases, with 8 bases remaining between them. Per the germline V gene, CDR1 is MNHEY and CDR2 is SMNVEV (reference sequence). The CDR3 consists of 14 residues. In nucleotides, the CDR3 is TGTGCCAGCAGTTTAGTTGGCACCACAGATACGCAGTATTTT. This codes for CASSLVGTTDTQYF.

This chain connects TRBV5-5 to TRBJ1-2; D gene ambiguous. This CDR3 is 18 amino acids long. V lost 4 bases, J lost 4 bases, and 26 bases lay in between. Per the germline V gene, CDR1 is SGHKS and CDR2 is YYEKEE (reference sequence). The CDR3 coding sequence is TGTGCCAGCAGCAAAGATTTGCCCTTTAGACCGGAGGTCTATGGCTACACCTTC. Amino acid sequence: CASSKDLPFRPEVYGYTF.

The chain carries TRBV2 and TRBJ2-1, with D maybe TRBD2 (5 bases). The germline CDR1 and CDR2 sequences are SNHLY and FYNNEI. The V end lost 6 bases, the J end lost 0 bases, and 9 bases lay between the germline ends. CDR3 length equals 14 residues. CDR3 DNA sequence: TGTGCCAGCAGGATCGACTACTCCTACAATGAGCAGTTCTTC. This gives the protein CASRIDYSYNEQFF.

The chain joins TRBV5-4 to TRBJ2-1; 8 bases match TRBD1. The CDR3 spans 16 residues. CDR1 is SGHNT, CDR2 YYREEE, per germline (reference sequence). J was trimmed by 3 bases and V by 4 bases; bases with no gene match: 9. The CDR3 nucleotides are TGTGCCAGCAGCCGAAGTCGACAGGGGCTCTACAATGAGCAGTTCTTC. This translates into CASSRSRQGLYNEQFF.

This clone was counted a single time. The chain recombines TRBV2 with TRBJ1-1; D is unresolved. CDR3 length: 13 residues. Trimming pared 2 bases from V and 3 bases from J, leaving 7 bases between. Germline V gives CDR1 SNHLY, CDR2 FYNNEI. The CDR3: CASSELGDTEAFF. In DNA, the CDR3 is TGTGCCAGCAGTGAATTGGGAGACACTGAAGCTTTCTTT.

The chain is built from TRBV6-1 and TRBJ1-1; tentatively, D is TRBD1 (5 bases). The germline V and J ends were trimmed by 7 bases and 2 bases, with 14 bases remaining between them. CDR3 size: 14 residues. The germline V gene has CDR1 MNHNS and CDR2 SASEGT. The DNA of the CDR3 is TGTGCCAGCACCCCCGCAGGGTTTAACACTGAAGCTTTCTTT. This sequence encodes CASTPAGFNTEAFF.

The CDR3, as DNA: TGTGCCAGCAAGGTAGGGAGGGGCTACGAGCAGTACTTC. This codes for CASKVGRGYEQYF. The chain is built from TRBV27 and TRBJ2-7, with 7 bases aligning to TRBD2. The CDR3 has 13 residues. V lost 7 bases and J lost 3; bases outside the gene matches: 6. Germline CDR1 is MNHEY and CDR2 is SMNVEV (reference sequence).

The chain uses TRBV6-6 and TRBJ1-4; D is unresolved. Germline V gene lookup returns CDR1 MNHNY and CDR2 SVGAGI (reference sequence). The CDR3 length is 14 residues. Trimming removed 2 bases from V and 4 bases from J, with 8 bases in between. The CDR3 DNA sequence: TGTGCCAGCAGTTACGGGGAGCTTAATGAAAAACTGTTTTTT. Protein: CASSYGELNEKLFF.

The CDR3 spells CASSLVSPFTGELFF. The CDR3 bases are TGTGCCAGCAGTTTAGTTTCCCCCTTCACCGGGGAGCTGTTTTTT. V and J are TRBV27 and TRBJ2-2; D remains ambiguous. The V end lost 2 bases, the J end lost 4 bases, and 11 bases lay between the germline ends. The CDR3 has 15 amino acids. Germline CDR1 is MNHEY and CDR2 is SMNVEV (reference sequence).

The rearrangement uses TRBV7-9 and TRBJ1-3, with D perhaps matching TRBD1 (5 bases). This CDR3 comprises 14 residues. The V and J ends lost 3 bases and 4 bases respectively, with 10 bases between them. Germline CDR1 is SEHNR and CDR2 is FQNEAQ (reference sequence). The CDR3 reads CASSFAGLGNTIYF. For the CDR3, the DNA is TGTGCCAGCAGCTTTGCAGGGTTGGGAAACACCATATATTTT. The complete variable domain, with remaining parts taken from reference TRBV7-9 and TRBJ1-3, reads DTGVSQNPRHKITKRGQNVTFRCDPISEHNRLYWYRQTLGQGPEFLTYFQNEAQLEKSRLLSDRFSAERPKGSFSTLEIQRTEQGDSAMYLCASSFAGLGNTIYFGEGSWLTVV.

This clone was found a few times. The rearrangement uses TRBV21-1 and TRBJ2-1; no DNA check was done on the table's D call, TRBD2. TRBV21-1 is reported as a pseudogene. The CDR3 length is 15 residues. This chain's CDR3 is CASSNGGSSYNEQFF. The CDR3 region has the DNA TGTGCCAGCAGCAATGGGGGGAGCTCCTACAATGAGCAGTTCTTC.

CDR3 residues: CASSKGAPNTEAFF. In nucleotides, the CDR3 is TGTGCCAGTAGTAAGGGGGCACCGAACACTGAAGCTTTCTTT. The rearrangement links TRBV19 to TRBJ1-1; 7 bases match TRBD1. The CDR3 is 14 amino acids. The V gene end was trimmed by 4 bases and the J gene end by 1 base; junction bases not matched to a gene: 3. CDR1 LNHDA and CDR2 SQIVND come from the germline V gene (reference sequence).

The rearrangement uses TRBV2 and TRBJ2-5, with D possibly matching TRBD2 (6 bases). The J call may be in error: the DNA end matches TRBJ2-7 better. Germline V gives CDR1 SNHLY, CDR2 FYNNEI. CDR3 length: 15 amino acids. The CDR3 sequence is CASSSPGGTGNEQYF. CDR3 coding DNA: TGTGCCAGCAGTTCCCCAGGCGGGACTGGCAACGAGCAGTACTTC.

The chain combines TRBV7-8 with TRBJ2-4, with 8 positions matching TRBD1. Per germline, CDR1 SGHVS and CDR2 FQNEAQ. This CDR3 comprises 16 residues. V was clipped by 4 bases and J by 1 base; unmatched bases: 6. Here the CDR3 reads CASSSRTGPAKNIQYF. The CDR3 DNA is TGTGCCAGCAGCTCTAGGACAGGGCCCGCCAAAAACATTCAGTACTTC.

CDR3 amino acids: CASSLGPSYEQYF. CDR3 in DNA: TGTGCCAGCAGCCTAGGGCCCTCCTACGAGCAGTACTTC. The chain uses TRBV11-3 and TRBJ2-7; no clear D. Germline V lookup: CDR1 SGHNT, CDR2 YENEEA. V was pared by 5 bases and J by 0 bases, with 8 bases between. This CDR3 spans 13 amino acids.

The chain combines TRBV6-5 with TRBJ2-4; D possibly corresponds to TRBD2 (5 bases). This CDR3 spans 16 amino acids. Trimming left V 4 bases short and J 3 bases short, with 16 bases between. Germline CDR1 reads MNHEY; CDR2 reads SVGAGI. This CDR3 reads CASSLGRGSDKNIQYF. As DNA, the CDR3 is TGTGCCAGCAGTTTGGGGAGAGGGTCGGACAAAAACATTCAGTACTTC.

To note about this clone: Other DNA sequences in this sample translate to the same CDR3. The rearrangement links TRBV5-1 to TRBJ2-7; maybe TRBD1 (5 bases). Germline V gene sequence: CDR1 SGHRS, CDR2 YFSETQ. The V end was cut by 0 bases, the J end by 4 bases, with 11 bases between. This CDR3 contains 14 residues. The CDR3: CASSLGAGQYEQYF. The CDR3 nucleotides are TGCGCCAGCAGCTTGGGGGCAGGGCAATACGAGCAGTACTTC.

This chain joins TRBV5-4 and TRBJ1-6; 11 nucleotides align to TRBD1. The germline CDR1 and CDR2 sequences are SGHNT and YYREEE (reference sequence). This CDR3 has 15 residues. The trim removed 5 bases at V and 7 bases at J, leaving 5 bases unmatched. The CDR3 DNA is TGTGCCAGCAGTTCCGGACAGGGGGCGAATTCACCCCTCCACTTT. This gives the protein CASSSGQGANSPLHF.

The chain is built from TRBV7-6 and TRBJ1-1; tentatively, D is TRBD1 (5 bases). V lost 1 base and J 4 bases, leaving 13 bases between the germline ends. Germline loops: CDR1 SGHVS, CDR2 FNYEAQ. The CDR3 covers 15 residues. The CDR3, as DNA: TGTGCCAGCAGCTTAGAGGGGCAGGGACTCACTGAAGCTTTCTTT. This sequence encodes CASSLEGQGLTEAFF.

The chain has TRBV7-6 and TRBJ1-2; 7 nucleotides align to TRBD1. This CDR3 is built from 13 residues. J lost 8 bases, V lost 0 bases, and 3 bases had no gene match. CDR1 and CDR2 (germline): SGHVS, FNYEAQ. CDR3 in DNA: TGTGCCAGCAGCTTAGCGTTGGGACAGGGCTACACCTTC. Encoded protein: CASSLALGQGYTF.

In nucleotides, the CDR3 is TGTGCCAGCATCGGATCCCCCAGCGGGAACACTGAAGCTTTCTTT. It codes for CASIGSPSGNTEAFF. The chain recombines TRBV6-1 with TRBJ1-1, with unresolved D. The CDR3 runs 15 residues. Trimming shortened V by 7 bases and J by 1 base, and 16 bases separated the two germline ends. The germline V gene has CDR1 MNHNS and CDR2 SASEGT.

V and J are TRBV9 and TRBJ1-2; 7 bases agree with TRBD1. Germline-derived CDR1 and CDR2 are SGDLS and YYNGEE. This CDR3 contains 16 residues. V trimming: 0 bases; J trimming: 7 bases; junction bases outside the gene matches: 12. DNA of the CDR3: TGTGCCAGCAGCGTAGATAAAGGGACAGCTTTAGGTGGCTACACCTTC. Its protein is CASSVDKGTALGGYTF.

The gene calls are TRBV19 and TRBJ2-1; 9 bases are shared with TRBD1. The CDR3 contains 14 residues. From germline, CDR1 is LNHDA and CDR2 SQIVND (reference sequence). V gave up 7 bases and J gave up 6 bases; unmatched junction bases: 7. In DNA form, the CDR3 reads TGTGCCAGTAAGGGACAGGGAGGAATCAATGAGCAGTTCTTC. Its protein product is CASKGQGGINEQFF.

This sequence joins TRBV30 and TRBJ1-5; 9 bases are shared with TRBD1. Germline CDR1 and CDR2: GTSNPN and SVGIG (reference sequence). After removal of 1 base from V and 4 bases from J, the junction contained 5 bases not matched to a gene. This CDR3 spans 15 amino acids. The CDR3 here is CAWSGGQGLNQPQHF. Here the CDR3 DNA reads TGTGCCTGGAGTGGGGGACAGGGCCTAAATCAGCCCCAGCATTTT.

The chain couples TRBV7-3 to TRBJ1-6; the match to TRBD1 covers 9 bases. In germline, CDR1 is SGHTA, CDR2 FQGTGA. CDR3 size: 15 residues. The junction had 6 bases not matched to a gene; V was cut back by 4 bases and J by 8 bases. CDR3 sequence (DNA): TGTGCCAGCAGCTGGGGGACAGGGAAGGATTCACCCCTCCACTTT. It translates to CASSWGTGKDSPLHF.

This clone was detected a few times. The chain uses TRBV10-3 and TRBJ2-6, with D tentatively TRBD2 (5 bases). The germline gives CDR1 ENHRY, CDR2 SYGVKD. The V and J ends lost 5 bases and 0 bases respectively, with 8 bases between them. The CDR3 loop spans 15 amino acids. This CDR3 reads CAISRGSSGANVLTF. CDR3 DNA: TGTGCCATCAGTCGAGGGTCCTCTGGGGCCAACGTCCTGACTTTC.

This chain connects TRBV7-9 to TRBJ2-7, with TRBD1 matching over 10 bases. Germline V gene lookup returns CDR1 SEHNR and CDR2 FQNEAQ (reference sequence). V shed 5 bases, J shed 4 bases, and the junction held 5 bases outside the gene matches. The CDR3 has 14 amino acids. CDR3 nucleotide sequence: TGTGCCAGCAGCGGGGGACAGGGGCGGTACGAGCAGTACTTC. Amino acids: CASSGGQGRYEQYF.